These 25 T cell receptor beta chains originate from one sample sequenced in a study of T cells expressing NK-cell markers. TCRdb reanalyzed the 5' RACE reads, giving one entry per CDR3 protein sequence and no DNA. In total, the table holds a few hundred thousand distinct CDR3 sequences. Sequences were obtained from blood T cells: a sorted CD56 or NKG2C T cell subset, CD4+ or CD8+ T cells, or bulk PBMC T cells (not recorded which). All receptors come from a woman between 50 and 59 years old in good health.

The genes are TRBV24-1 and TRBJ2-3. Germline CDR1 is KGHDR and CDR2 is SFDVKD. This CDR3 is 16 amino acids long. The CDR3 spells CATSDFKAATTDTQYF.

V usage is TRBV28 and J usage is TRBJ1-1. Germline V gene sequence: CDR1 MDHEN, CDR2 SYDVKM. The CDR3 spans 14 residues. Here the CDR3 reads CASSLWPMNTEAFF.

The chain carries TRBV7-2 and TRBJ2-7; no DNA is available, so the TRBD1 call from TCRdb remains unchecked. The CDR3 loop spans 14 amino acids. Germline CDR1 is SGHTA and CDR2 is FQGNSA. CDR3 region: CASSLVGTHYEQYF.

The chain uses TRBV7-6 and TRBJ2-7; TCRdb proposes TRBD1, but this gene call is untestable without DNA. The CDR3 has 14 amino acids. Germline V gene lookup returns CDR1 SGHVS and CDR2 FNYEAQ. CDR3: CASSPGRAGNEQYF.

This rearrangement joins TRBV3-1 to TRBJ1-4; TCRdb proposes TRBD1, but this gene call is untestable without DNA. Looked up from germline, CDR1 is LGHDT and CDR2 is YNNKEL (reference sequence). The CDR3 is 14 amino acids. CDR3 region: CASSQVGTREKLFF.

The chain uses TRBV6-5 and TRBJ2-5; without DNA, the TCRdb call of TRBD2 cannot be checked. The CDR3 runs to 13 residues. Germline values: CDR1 MNHEY, CDR2 SVGAGI. CDR3 region: CASRLSGSETQYF.

The rearrangement uses TRBV29-1 and TRBJ2-3. The CDR3 is made up of 13 amino acids. Germline V gives CDR1 SQVTM, CDR2 ANQGSEA. The CDR3 region is CSVEFRVGDTQYF.

The rearrangement uses TRBV4-1 and TRBJ2-1; TCRdb reports TRBD2, a call that lacks DNA to check it against. The CDR3 length is 18 residues. Germline CDR1 is MGHRA and CDR2 is YSYEKL. CDR3 sequence: CASSQGRLAGGLDNEQFF.

The chain joins TRBV5-5 to TRBJ2-5; the D call of TRBD2 rests on TCRdb alone, since no DNA is present to check it. The germline V gene has CDR1 SGHKS and CDR2 YYEKEE (reference sequence). This CDR3 region has 17 residues. The CDR3 sequence is CASSFELAGAIGETQYF.

The rearrangement links TRBV5-1 to TRBJ2-5; absent DNA, TCRdb's TRBD2 call cannot be checked. The CDR3 is 16 amino acids. Germline values: CDR1 SGHRS, CDR2 YFSETQ. This chain's CDR3 is CASSLALADDQETQYF.

The chain has TRBV4-1 and TRBJ2-5; TCRdb's assignment of TRBD2 cannot be checked, as there is no DNA. Germline V CDR1 and CDR2: MGHRA, YSYEKL. CDR3 size: 18 residues. The CDR3 reads CASSQETSPSGVGETQYF.

The CDR3 reads CSAMGLFIGTDTQYF. The rearrangement uses TRBV20-1 and TRBJ2-3; the D gene TCRdb calls, TRBD2, cannot be checked with no DNA. Germline CDR1 is DFQATT and CDR2 is SNEGSKA (reference sequence). The CDR3 spans 15 residues.

This chain's CDR3 is CASSLKSASGNNEQFF. This chain uses TRBV5-1 with TRBJ2-1; there is no DNA to check the TCRdb D call of TRBD2. This CDR3 has 16 residues. The V gene's germline CDR1 is SGHRS and CDR2 YFSETQ. The entire variable domain, with the rest obtained from reference TRBV5-1 and TRBJ2-1, is as follows: KAGVTQTPRYLIKTRGQQVTLSCSPISGHRSVSWYQQTPGQGLQFLFEYFSETQRNKGNFPGRFSGRQFSNSRSEMNVSTLELGDSALYLCASSLKSASGNNEQFFGPGTRLTVL.

The rearrangement joins TRBV30 to TRBJ2-3. This CDR3 comprises 14 residues. Germline lookup yields CDR1 GTSNPN and CDR2 SVGIG (reference sequence). CDR3 amino acids: CAWSVLRATDTQYF.

The rearrangement links TRBV19 to TRBJ1-6; without DNA, the TCRdb call of TRBD1 cannot be checked. CDR1 LNHDA and CDR2 SQIVND come from the germline V gene (reference sequence). This CDR3 has 13 residues. CDR3 loop: CASGETGPSPLHF.

The chain employs TRBV20-1 and TRBJ2-5; TCRdb returns TRBD2, unconfirmable since there is no DNA. The CDR3 length is 15 residues. The V gene's germline CDR1 is DFQATT and CDR2 SNEGSKA (reference sequence). CDR3: CSAETSGAIQETQYF.

This rearrangement joins TRBV5-1 to TRBJ2-1; TCRdb's assignment of TRBD2 cannot be checked, as there is no DNA. The CDR3 spans 15 residues. Germline V gene lookup returns CDR1 SGHRS and CDR2 YFSETQ. The CDR3 loop reads CASSLVGHQYNEQFF.

This chain links TRBV29-1 with TRBJ2-5; as DNA is missing, the TRBD2 call by TCRdb cannot be tested. CDR3 length: 12 residues. CDR1 SQVTM and CDR2 ANQGSEA come from the germline V gene. CDR3 amino acids: CSVLGRPETQYF.

J is TRBJ1-1 and V is TRBV29-1. This CDR3 region has 16 residues. Germline loops: CDR1 SQVTM, CDR2 ANQGSEA. The CDR3 protein is CSVVSAADTQNTEAFF.

V usage is TRBV24-1 and J usage is TRBJ2-4; with no DNA, the TCRdb D assignment of TRBD1 cannot be verified. This CDR3 contains 11 residues. From germline, CDR1 is KGHDR and CDR2 SFDVKD. The CDR3 here is CATMGENIQYF.

This sequence joins TRBV7-9 and TRBJ2-5; TCRdb gives TRBD1 as the D gene, but with no DNA this cannot be confirmed. This CDR3 spans 14 amino acids. Germline assignment: CDR1 SEHNR and CDR2 FQNEAQ (reference sequence). The CDR3 sequence is CASSSQGVAETQYF.

V is TRBV20-1 and J is TRBJ1-5. The CDR3 has 15 residues. CDR1 is DFQATT and CDR2 is SNEGSKA in the germline V gene (reference sequence). Here the CDR3 reads CSARVSGQANQPQHF.

This rearrangement joins TRBV19 to TRBJ1-2; TCRdb's D call of TRBD1 is untestable without DNA. The CDR3 is 15 amino acids. CDR1 is LNHDA and CDR2 is SQIVND in the germline V gene (reference sequence). This CDR3 reads CASSANSGISSGYTF.

V gene TRBV12-3 or TRBV12-4 combines with J gene TRBJ1-1; TCRdb calls TRBD1, which cannot be checked without DNA. This CDR3 contains 14 residues. The CDR3 reads CASSLSDRATEAFF.

The chain carries TRBV6-2 or TRBV6-3 and TRBJ1-6. Germline V lookup: CDR1 MNHEY, CDR2 SVGEGT. The CDR3 is 13 amino acids. The CDR3 sequence is CASSLEGYSPLHF.